These 5 T cell receptor beta chains were all obtained from the same sample, sequenced in a study of cytomegalovirus exposure and HLA in healthy donors. The PCR used 60 Vbeta and 13 Jbeta primers. The method was immunoSEQ multiplex PCR; TCRdb's version includes in-frame clones alone and lacks a portion of them. This table holds about 59,000 clones, 65% to 75% found once. Material for sequencing was PBMCs. These TCRs come from a man aged 25 to 40 in good health and CMV-seropositive.

This clone was picked up a small number of times. This CDR3 reads CASRQDSTSGNTIYF. In DNA form, the CDR3 reads TGTGCCAGCAGACAAGACAGCACCTCTGGAAACACCATATATTTT. This sequence joins TRBV6-5 and TRBJ1-3; weak D call: TRBD1 (5 bases). V was cut by 6 bases and J by 0 bases, with 12 bases left in between. The CDR3 is 15 residues long. CDR1 and CDR2 from the germline V gene are MNHEY and SVGAGI.

The V gene is TRBV18, the J gene TRBJ2-3, with D possibly TRBD2 on 6 matching bases. With 2 bases removed from V and 3 bases from J, the gap between germline ends came to 6 bases. CDR1 is KGHSH, CDR2 LQKENI, per germline. This CDR3 spans 13 amino acids. DNA for the CDR3: TGTGCCAGCTCACCAGGGGGGACAGATACGCAGTATTTT. This translates into CASSPGGTDTQYF.

The chain employs TRBV19 and TRBJ1-5; D gene uncertain. The CDR3 spans 13 residues. V was shortened by 2 bases and J by 6 bases, with 8 bases between the two germline ends. CDR1 LNHDA and CDR2 SQIVND come from the germline V gene (reference sequence). CDR3 bases: TGTGCCAGTAGTATACAGGTCGGTCAGCCCCAGCATTTT. The encoded protein is CASSIQVGQPQHF. Variable domain in full (rest from reference TRBV19 and TRBJ1-5): DGGITQSPKYLFRKEGQNVTLSCEQNLNHDAMYWYRQDPGQGLRLIYYSQIVNDFQKGDIAEGYSVSREKKESFPLTVTSAQKNPTAFYLCASSIQVGQPQHFGDGTRLSIL.

The chain recombines TRBV6-5 with TRBJ1-2; 12 nucleotides agree with TRBD1. The CDR3 runs to 12 residues. V lost 7 bases to trimming and J lost 8 bases; unmatched junction nucleotides: 2. CDR1 and CDR2 from the germline V gene are MNHEY and SVGAGI. For the CDR3, the DNA is TGTGCCAGCACCGGGACAGGGGGCGGCTACACCTTC. Its protein product is CASTGTGGGYTF.

This clone was recorded a few times. The chain employs TRBV5-1 and TRBJ2-7; 8 bases match TRBD1. The CDR3 spans 14 residues. CDR1 is SGHRS and CDR2 is YFSETQ in the germline V gene. Germline trimming cut 0 bases from V and 5 bases from J; bases unmatched to any gene: 4. CDR3 bases: TGCGCCAGCAGCTTGGCCGACAGGGGCGACGAGCAGTACTTC. Translation gives CASSLADRGDEQYF. The whole variable domain, filled in from reference TRBV5-1 and TRBJ2-7, reads KAGVTQTPRYLIKTRGQQVTLSCSPISGHRSVSWYQQTPGQGLQFLFEYFSETQRNKGNFPGRFSGRQFSNSRSEMNVSTLELGDSALYLCASSLADRGDEQYFGPGTRLTVT.